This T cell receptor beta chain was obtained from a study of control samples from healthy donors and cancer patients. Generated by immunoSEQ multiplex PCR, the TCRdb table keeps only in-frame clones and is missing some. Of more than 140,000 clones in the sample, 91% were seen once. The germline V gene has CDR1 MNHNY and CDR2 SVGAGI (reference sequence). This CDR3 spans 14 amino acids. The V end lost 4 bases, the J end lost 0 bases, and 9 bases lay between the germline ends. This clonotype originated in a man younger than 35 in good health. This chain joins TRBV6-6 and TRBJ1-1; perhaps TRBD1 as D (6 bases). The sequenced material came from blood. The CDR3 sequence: CASSSTGLNTEAFF. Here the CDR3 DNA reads TGTGCCAGCAGTTCAACAGGGTTGAACACTGAAGCTTTCTTT.